Below, 21 T cell receptor beta chains from the same sample are listed, as sequenced in a study of CD8 T cells in Susac syndrome. RNA totalling about 0.45 to 1 ug underwent reverse transcription with random hexamers. TCRdb itself ran the immunoSEQ multiplex PCR reads through MiXCR, one entry per CDR3 protein. The data hold about 90,000 distinct CDR3 sequences, with 85% to 95% observed a single time. The sample consisted of CD8+ T cells from PBMCs. The receptors were sampled from a human donor in good health.

This rearrangement joins TRBV6-4 to TRBJ2-3; D may be TRBD1 (6 bases). The germline V and J ends were trimmed by 4 bases and 1 base, with 9 bases remaining between them. The germline V gene has CDR1 MRHNA and CDR2 SNTAGT. The CDR3 consists of 14 residues. CDR3 bases: TGTGCCAGCAGTGCACAGGGAGGCACAGATACGCAGTATTTT. Translated: CASSAQGGTDTQYF.

The chain employs TRBV13 and TRBJ1-2; tentatively, D is TRBD1 (6 bases). The CDR3 spans 17 residues. Germline CDR1 is PRHDT and CDR2 is FYEKMQ (reference sequence). Trimming took off 5 bases at V and 4 bases at J, with 23 bases between the two ends. CDR3 in DNA: TGTGCCAGCAGCCCGTATTCGGACCCAGGGGAGGGCTATGGCTACACCTTC. This translates into CASSPYSDPGEGYGYTF.

The chain combines TRBV2 with TRBJ2-7, with a possible D match to TRBD1 (6 bases). The V gene lost 4 bases and the J gene lost 4 bases, with 14 bases spanning the gap. Germline V gene data show CDR1 as SNHLY and CDR2 as FYNNEI. This CDR3 comprises 14 residues. The DNA of the CDR3 is TGTGCCAGCAGTGTTCCGGGACAAAAATACGAGCAGTACTTC. This codes for CASSVPGQKYEQYF.

This sequence joins TRBV4-2 and TRBJ1-2, with a possible D match to TRBD1 (5 bases). The CDR3 totals 13 residues. Trimming removed 2 bases from V and 4 bases from J, with 8 bases in between. Germline loops: CDR1 LGHNA, CDR2 YNFKEQ. The CDR3 region has the DNA TGTGCCAGCAGCCAATCAGGGATCTATGGCTACACCTTC. It translates to CASSQSGIYGYTF.

Concerning this clonotype: A read error may produce the germline difference seen at one junction end. This chain uses TRBV3-1 with TRBJ2-3; 8 nucleotides align to TRBD2. The germline gives CDR1 LGHDT, CDR2 YNNKEL (reference sequence). The CDR3 contains 15 residues. The CDR3 sequence: CASSQEWTSTDTQYF. The CDR3 DNA reads TGTGCCAGCAGCCAAGAGTGGACTAGCACCGATACGCAGTATTTT.

This chain connects TRBV29-1 to TRBJ1-1; 9 bases map to TRBD1. The germline CDR1 and CDR2 sequences are SQVTM and ANQGSEA. V gave up 5 bases and J gave up 4 bases; unmatched junction bases: 11. The length of the CDR3 is 15 residues. The CDR3 protein is CSVSGTGKGGTEAFF. CDR3 nucleotides: TGCAGCGTTTCCGGGACAGGGAAAGGGGGCACTGAAGCTTTCTTT. The variable domain in full, with the rest retrieved from reference TRBV29-1 and TRBJ1-1, is SAVISQKPSRDICQRGTSLTIQCQVDSQVTMMFWYRQQPGQSLTLIATANQGSEATYESGFVIDKFPISRPNLTFSTLTVSNMSPEDSSIYLCSVSGTGKGGTEAFFGQGTRLTVV.

CDR3 sequence (DNA): TGTGCCAGTAGTATAGCGAGGGCGGAAGAAAACATTCAGTACTTC. It codes for CASSIARAEENIQYF. The rearrangement links TRBV19 to TRBJ2-4; D may be TRBD2 (5 bases). The CDR3 extends over 15 amino acids. V shed 1 base and J shed 5 bases, with 12 bases lying between them. CDR1 LNHDA and CDR2 SQIVND come from the germline V gene (reference sequence).

The gene calls are TRBV13 and TRBJ2-1; unclear D gene. The length of the CDR3 is 14 residues. The germline CDR1 and CDR2 sequences are PRHDT and FYEKMQ (reference sequence). With 1 base removed from V and 4 bases from J, the gap between germline ends came to 8 bases. CDR3 coding DNA: TGTGCCAGCAGCTTAGTAACGGAATACAATGAGCAGTTCTTC. Its protein is CASSLVTEYNEQFF.

The V call is TRBV7-8, the J call TRBJ1-1, with D uncertain. CDR1 and CDR2 from the germline V gene are SGHVS and FQNEAQ. The V end lost 7 bases, the J end lost 0 bases, and 15 bases lay between the germline ends. CDR3 size: 15 residues. The CDR3 DNA is TGTGCCAGCACCCCATACCCGACGTTGAACACTGAAGCTTTCTTT. It encodes CASTPYPTLNTEAFF.

The rearrangement joins TRBV10-3 to TRBJ1-1, with TRBD1 identical over 12 bases. V gave up 3 bases and J gave up 5 bases; unmatched junction bases: 4. In germline, CDR1 is ENHRY, CDR2 SYGVKD. The CDR3 covers 15 residues. The CDR3 is CAISDGTGGRTEAFF. The CDR3 coding sequence is TGTGCCATCAGTGACGGGACAGGGGGCAGGACTGAAGCTTTCTTT.

V gene TRBV7-9 combines with J gene TRBJ2-2; possibly TRBD1 or TRBD2 for D (6 bases each). CDR1 and CDR2 (germline): SEHNR, FQNEAQ (reference sequence). With 4 bases removed from V and 5 bases from J, the gap between germline ends came to 14 bases. This CDR3 is 15 amino acids long. CDR3 DNA sequence: TGTGCCAGCAGCTACCGGGGGCAGGGGACCGGGGAGCTGTTTTTT. Translation gives CASSYRGQGTGELFF.

The rearrangement links TRBV19 to TRBJ2-1; TRBD2 might be the D (7 bases). V dropped 6 bases and J dropped 9 bases, with 15 bases sitting between them. Germline CDR1 and CDR2: LNHDA and SQIVND (reference sequence). The CDR3 contains 13 residues. CDR3 in DNA: TGTGCCAGTAGCCTCGGAAGGGGGGGTGAGCAGTTCTTC. It yields the protein CASSLGRGGEQFF.

This sequence joins TRBV20-1 and TRBJ2-7, with D unclear. The ends were cut back, 6 bases at V and 2 bases at J, with 17 bases in the middle. Germline CDR1 DFQATT, CDR2 SNEGSKA (reference sequence). This CDR3 region has 14 residues. The CDR3 DNA follows: TGCAGTGCAGGAAGTCTTGAAGGTCCCTACGAGCAGTACTTC. The encoded protein is CSAGSLEGPYEQYF.

CDR3 residues: CASSVGGATPLHF. In DNA form, the CDR3 reads TGTGCCAGCAGCGTAGGTGGGGCTACACCCCTCCACTTT. This chain joins TRBV9 and TRBJ1-6; D may be TRBD1 (5 bases). Trimming took 0 bases from V and 11 from J, leaving 9 bases between them. CDR1 is SGDLS, CDR2 YYNGEE, per germline. The CDR3 totals 13 residues.

J is TRBJ2-1 and V is TRBV4-1, with 15 bases that match TRBD2. V lost 4 bases to trimming and J lost 7 bases; unmatched junction nucleotides: 2. CDR1 MGHRA and CDR2 YSYEKL come from the germline V gene. The CDR3 extends over 15 amino acids. CDR3 nucleotide sequence: TGCGCCAGCAGCCCCGGGACTAGCGGGGGGAATGAGCAGTTCTTC. This encodes CASSPGTSGGNEQFF.

The chain employs TRBV20-1 and TRBJ2-1; D perhaps matches TRBD2 (5 bases). The CDR3 covers 8 residues. Germline V gene lookup returns CDR1 DFQATT and CDR2 SNEGSKA (reference sequence). V was shortened by 6 bases and J by 14 bases, with 8 bases between the two germline ends. The CDR3 bases are TGCAGTGCATCCGGGGAGTTCTTC. Its translation is CSASGEFF.

This chain uses TRBV6-1 with TRBJ1-2; D possibly corresponds to TRBD1 (6 bases). The CDR3 is made up of 16 amino acids. Trimming took off 6 bases at V and 5 bases at J, with 22 bases between the two ends. The germline CDR1 and CDR2 sequences are MNHNS and SASEGT. The CDR3 DNA reads TGTGCCAGCAGAAGTAAACAGGGCCCGTTGGGGTATGGCTACACCTTC. Amino acids: CASRSKQGPLGYGYTF.

The chain carries TRBV7-9 and TRBJ2-7; D unresolved. V lost 1 base to trimming and J lost 3 bases, with 10 bases between them. The germline V gene has CDR1 SEHNR and CDR2 FQNEAQ (reference sequence). This CDR3 has 14 residues. The CDR3 region is CASSLVFAGYEQYF. DNA for the CDR3: TGTGCCAGCAGCTTAGTCTTCGCCGGCTACGAGCAGTACTTC.

This chain links TRBV27 with TRBJ2-6; D perhaps matches TRBD2 (5 bases). V lost 4 bases to trimming and J lost 3 bases, with 10 bases between them. The CDR3 runs to 15 residues. Per the germline V gene, CDR1 is MNHEY and CDR2 is SMNVEV (reference sequence). The CDR3 coding sequence is TGTGCCAGCAGTTCGGCACGGGGTGGGGCCAACGTCCTGACTTTC. It translates to CASSSARGGANVLTF.

The chain has TRBV5-1 and TRBJ2-7; tentatively, D is TRBD2 (5 bases). The CDR3 has 14 residues. Germline CDR1 SGHRS, CDR2 YFSETQ. Trimming shortened V by 0 bases and J by 3 bases, and 10 bases separated the two germline ends. The CDR3 bases are TGCGCCAGCAGCTTGGCCGGGGTCGGCTACGAGCAGTACTTC. Translation: CASSLAGVGYEQYF.

This sequence joins TRBV6-5 and TRBJ1-5, with D tentatively TRBD1 (6 bases). V was pared by 7 bases and J by 0 bases, with 7 bases between. Germline CDR1 reads MNHEY; CDR2 reads SVGAGI. The CDR3 length is 13 residues. CDR3 nucleotide sequence: TGTGCCAGCAAAGGGGGTAGCAATCAGCCCCAGCATTTT. Its protein is CASKGGSNQPQHF.